This TCR beta chain was recorded in a study of beta chain features in type 1 diabetes. Every isolated RNA sample was fully reverse transcribed, so sequencing captured expressed TCRB transcripts. Generated by immunoSEQ multiplex PCR, the TCRdb table keeps only in-frame clones and is missing some. Of more than 120,000 clones listed, 10% are singletons. Study results and limitations: Patients' naive, central memory and Treg TCRB repertoires seemed closer to one another than those of healthy donors.

About this clone itself: What it recognizes is unknown.

Germline assignment: CDR1 SGHRS and CDR2 YFSETQ. V lost 4 bases, J lost 1 base, and 14 bases lay in between. The CDR3 totals 15 residues. Sequenced input: naive CD4+ T cells from blood. This sequence was found in a man aged 18 to 30 in good health. V and J are TRBV5-1 and TRBJ2-5; D is possibly TRBD2 (6 bases). CDR3: CASSPRGEVQETQYF. In DNA, the CDR3 is TGCGCCAGCAGCCCACGCGGGGAGGTCCAAGAGACCCAGTACTTC.